This T cell receptor (beta chain) was sequenced in a study of T cell responses to AZD1222 COVID-19 vaccine. This CDR3 spans 14 amino acids. V shed 0 bases, J shed 7 bases, and the junction held 6 bases outside the gene matches. Germline-derived CDR1 and CDR2 are GTSNPN and SVGIG (reference sequence). Repertoires were generated with immunoSEQ multiplex PCR, while TCRdb's copy carries only in-frame clones and drops some. This table holds roughly 100,000 clones, over 70% found once. On this clone itself: Its antigen is as yet unknown.

Study findings and constraints: Spike-specific TCR depth and breadth grew after two AZD1222 doses. Baseline antibody screening turned up just a handful of seropositive AZD1222 recipients. Sampling that yielded the repertoires occurred only after the peak T cell response.

The rearrangement links TRBV30 to TRBJ2-1, with 7 bases identical to TRBD1. Source: peripheral blood, taken on day 0 of AZD1222 vaccination. The receptor's source is an adult in good health. CDR3 nucleotides: TGTGCCTGGAGTGTTACGACAGGGAGTAATGAGCAGTTCTTC. It encodes CAWSVTTGSNEQFF.